This T cell receptor (beta chain) was observed in a study of blood T cell repertoires in COVID-19. Study at large: T cells, B-cell-depleted T cells, or PBMCs provided the cDNA or gDNA that served as material.

Germline CDR1 reads SQVTM; CDR2 reads ANQGSEA. The CDR3 is 13 amino acids. Trimming took off 4 bases at V and 0 bases at J, with 9 bases between the two ends. Using immunoSEQ multiplex PCR, the repertoire was profiled, and TCRdb retains in-frame clones only, with some absent. The table lists around 230,000 clones, roughly 86% of them singletons. The specimen was PBMCs or T cells enriched from blood (not recorded which). This sequence was found in a woman aged 40 to 50 with acute COVID-19. The chain couples TRBV29-1 to TRBJ1-2; D uncertain. In DNA form, the CDR3 reads TGCAGCGTTGTGGGCACGACTAACTATGGCTACACCTTC. This codes for CSVVGTTNYGYTF.